This entry lists 30 T cell receptor beta chains sequenced from one sample in a study of OX40 agonist ivuxolimab in advanced cancers. Data came from immunoSEQ multiplex PCR; TCRdb stores just in-frame clones and leaves some out. The data show just under 65,000 clones, roughly nine tenths seen once. The source material was CD4+ or CD8+ T cells sorted from blood, sampled in a trial of the OX40 agonist ivuxolimab. All receptors come from an adult with an advanced solid tumor such as melanoma, head and neck, liver or kidney cancer.

This sequence joins TRBV27 and TRBJ2-7; D might be TRBD1 or TRBD2, each matching 5 bases. The CDR3 covers 15 residues. Looked up from germline, CDR1 is MNHEY and CDR2 is SMNVEV (reference sequence). Trimming removed 4 bases at V and 0 bases at J, with 13 bases between. This CDR3 is CASSSRDRLSYEQYF. The CDR3 DNA follows: TGTGCCAGCAGTTCCCGGGACCGACTCTCCTACGAGCAGTACTTC.

The chain is built from TRBV9 and TRBJ2-3; TRBD2 aligns across 14 bases. Trimming took 3 bases from V and 6 from J; bases not matched to a gene: 6. This CDR3 comprises 16 residues. Germline V lookup: CDR1 SGDLS, CDR2 YYNGEE. For the CDR3, the DNA is TGTGCCAGCAGCGGTCCGGGACTAGCGGGAGACGATACGCAGTATTTT. Its translation is CASSGPGLAGDDTQYF. The full variable domain, its missing parts supplied by reference TRBV9 and TRBJ2-3, is DSGVTQTPKHLITATGQRVTLRCSPRSGDLSVYWYQQSLDQGLQFLIQYYNGEERAKGNILERFSAQQFPDLHSELNLSSLELGDSALYFCASSGPGLAGDDTQYFGPGTRLTVL.

The V and J genes are TRBV30 and TRBJ1-4, with D perhaps TRBD1 (6 bases). Trimming took 2 bases from V and 8 from J, leaving 15 bases between them. The CDR3 runs 14 residues. The germline V gene encodes CDR1 GTSNPN and CDR2 SVGIG (reference sequence). CDR3 protein: CAWSLGGNWEKLFF. The CDR3 DNA sequence: TGTGCCTGGAGTCTAGGGGGGAATTGGGAAAAACTGTTTTTT.

V and J are TRBV7-9 and TRBJ1-1; D call uncertain. Germline V CDR1 and CDR2: SEHNR, FQNEAQ (reference sequence). This CDR3 comprises 13 residues. V was clipped by 2 bases and J by 1 base, with 5 bases between them. For the CDR3, the DNA is TGTGCCAGCAGCTTAATGAGGAACACTGAAGCTTTCTTT. Its protein is CASSLMRNTEAFF.

On this clone itself: Different DNA sequences within this sample yield the same CDR3. CDR3 protein: CASSLEGQGAYEQYF. In DNA, the CDR3 is TGCGCCAGCAGCTTGGAGGGACAGGGAGCCTACGAGCAGTACTTC. J is TRBJ2-5 and V is TRBV5-1, with 9 bases matching TRBD1. The J call may not be correct, given that the DNA end is closer to TRBJ2-7. Germline assignment: CDR1 SGHRS and CDR2 YFSETQ. The CDR3 has 15 residues.

This chain connects TRBV5-4 to TRBJ2-3, with D perhaps TRBD2 (6 bases). This CDR3 spans 15 amino acids. The V gene's germline CDR1 is SGHNT and CDR2 YYREEE (reference sequence). Trimming shortened V by 5 bases and J by 2 bases, and 15 bases separated the two germline ends. This CDR3 reads CASSGAGRNTDTQYF. The CDR3 coding sequence is TGTGCCAGCAGTGGGGCAGGGAGGAACACAGATACGCAGTATTTT.

This rearrangement joins TRBV5-6 to TRBJ2-3; 13 bases align to TRBD2. The germline V gene has CDR1 SGHDT and CDR2 YYEEEE. CDR3 size: 17 residues. J gave up 3 bases and V 2 bases, and 6 bases lay outside the gene matches. CDR3 nucleotide sequence: TGTGCCAGCAGCTTCGAACTAGCGGGAGGGCCAACAGATACGCAGTATTTT. Translated: CASSFELAGGPTDTQYF.

This clone showed up just once. This chain connects TRBV4-2 to TRBJ2-5, with 9 bases fitting TRBD2. With the DNA end fitting TRBJ2-7 better, the J assignment may be wrong. The CDR3 spans 15 residues. Germline-derived CDR1 and CDR2 are LGHNA and YNFKEQ. DNA for the CDR3: TGTGCCAGCAGCCGGATTAGCGGGAGCTCCTACGAGCAGTACTTC. Its protein is CASSRISGSSYEQYF.

The rearrangement joins TRBV11-1 to TRBJ2-7; no definite D call. The germline CDR1 and CDR2 sequences are SGHAT and FQDESV (reference sequence). Deletions cut 0 bases from V and 0 bases from J, with 6 bases between. The CDR3 is made up of 14 amino acids. In DNA form, the CDR3 reads TGTGCCAGCAGCTTAGCGCATGTCTCCTACGAGCAGTACTTC. It encodes CASSLAHVSYEQYF.

V is TRBV30 and J is TRBJ2-2; possibly TRBD1 for D (6 bases). Germline loops: CDR1 GTSNPN, CDR2 SVGIG (reference sequence). V lost 4 bases, J lost 1 base, and 7 bases lay in between. CDR3 length: 13 residues. Here the CDR3 reads CAWTRGNTGELFF. DNA of the CDR3: TGTGCCTGGACCAGGGGGAACACCGGGGAGCTGTTTTTT.

As to this clone: This likely comes from a read error, as the CDR3 has no conserved phenylalanine or tryptophan at its end. The V gene is TRBV19, the J gene TRBJ2-7; TRBD1 agrees at 7 bases. The CDR3 sequence is 14 residues long. Unmatched junction bases numbered 8, after V lost 9 bases and J lost 0 bases. Germline V gives CDR1 LNHDA, CDR2 SQIVND (reference sequence). CDR3 amino acids: CASRTGASSYEQYL. The CDR3 DNA reads TGTGCCAGCCGTACAGGGGCGAGCTCCTACGAGCAGTACCTC.

V gene TRBV9 combines with J gene TRBJ2-1, with a weak D call TRBD1 (5 bases). The CDR3 has 16 amino acids. CDR1 is SGDLS and CDR2 is YYNGEE in the germline V gene. V lost 0 bases to trimming and J lost 1 base, with 11 bases between them. CDR3 region: CASSVEGQVSYNEQFF. DNA of the CDR3: TGTGCCAGCAGCGTAGAGGGGCAGGTATCCTACAATGAGCAGTTCTTC.

The V and J genes are TRBV5-1 and TRBJ2-7, with D perhaps TRBD1 or TRBD2 (5 bases each). This CDR3 has 13 residues. V dropped 3 bases and J dropped 5 bases, with 12 bases sitting between them. The germline V gene encodes CDR1 SGHRS and CDR2 YFSETQ. CDR3 sequence (DNA): TGCGCCAGCAGCTGGGGGAGTAGCCACGAGCAGTACTTC. Translation: CASSWGSSHEQYF.

This sequence joins TRBV5-4 and TRBJ2-7; D possibly corresponds to TRBD1 (5 bases). CDR3 length: 14 amino acids. Germline CDR1 and CDR2: SGHNT and YYREEE (reference sequence). Between the trimmed V and J ends, which lost 2 bases and 4 bases, there was a span of 13 bases. The chain's CDR3 is CASSFAGIRYEQYF. As DNA, the CDR3 is TGTGCCAGCAGCTTTGCAGGGATCAGGTACGAGCAGTACTTC.

This rearrangement joins TRBV7-9 to TRBJ2-5; a possible D gene is TRBD1 (5 bases). V was trimmed by 5 bases and J by 4 bases, leaving 17 bases between them. This CDR3 is 15 amino acids long. Germline CDR1 SEHNR, CDR2 FQNEAQ (reference sequence). This chain's CDR3 is CASSLTNSRGETQYF. The CDR3 region has the DNA TGTGCCAGCAGCCTAACAAACAGTAGGGGAGAGACCCAGTACTTC.

This chain uses TRBV28 with TRBJ2-1; 9 bases are a match to TRBD1. The CDR3 spans 13 residues. Germline values: CDR1 MDHEN, CDR2 SYDVKM. Trimming at V came to 4 bases and at J to 10 bases, leaving 5 bases not matched to a gene. CDR3 nucleotides: TGTGCCAGCAGTTGGACAGGGGTCGGAGAGCAGTTCTTC. It translates to CASSWTGVGEQFF. Full variable domain (outside the CDR3, taken from reference TRBV28 and TRBJ2-1): DVKVTQSSRYLVKRTGEKVFLECVQDMDHENMFWYRQDPGLGLRLIYFSYDVKMKEKGDIPEGYSVSREKKERFSLILESASTNQTSMYLCASSWTGVGEQFFGPGTRLTVL.

This clone was seen only a few times. This sequence joins TRBV18 and TRBJ1-1; the D is unclear. The length of the CDR3 is 12 residues. The germline gives CDR1 KGHSH, CDR2 LQKENI. V gave up 3 bases and J gave up 8 bases, with 10 bases separating them. CDR3 in amino acids: CASSPQSDEAFF. The DNA of the CDR3 is TGTGCCAGCTCACCTCAATCCGACGAAGCTTTCTTT.

This clone was recorded only once. The chain recombines TRBV6-5 with TRBJ1-2; D unresolved. Germline CDR1 is MNHEY and CDR2 is SVGAGI. CDR3 length equals 13 residues. Trimming pared 6 bases from V and 4 bases from J, leaving 12 bases between. CDR3 amino acids: CASSPLGIYGYTF. The CDR3 DNA reads as TGTGCCAGCAGCCCTTTAGGGATCTATGGCTACACCTTC.

The V call is TRBV5-5, the J call TRBJ2-7; 12 bases are shared with TRBD1. V lost 0 bases, J lost 7 bases, and 5 bases stayed unmatched. Germline CDR1 reads SGHKS; CDR2 reads YYEKEE (reference sequence). This CDR3 contains 15 residues. In DNA form, the CDR3 reads TGTGCCAGCAGCTTGGAGGGGGACAGGGGGCGGGAGCAGTACTTC. Its translation: CASSLEGDRGREQYF.

The chain employs TRBV19 and TRBJ1-5; tentatively, D is TRBD1 (5 bases). The V gene lost 9 bases and the J gene lost 3 bases, with 18 bases spanning the gap. Germline CDR1 LNHDA, CDR2 SQIVND (reference sequence). This CDR3 has 15 amino acids. This CDR3 is CASEGTGGYNQPQHF. CDR3 DNA: TGTGCCAGCGAGGGCACAGGAGGGTACAATCAGCCCCAGCATTTT. The full variable domain, its missing parts supplied by reference TRBV19 and TRBJ1-5, is DGGITQSPKYLFRKEGQNVTLSCEQNLNHDAMYWYRQDPGQGLRLIYYSQIVNDFQKGDIAEGYSVSREKKESFPLTVTSAQKNPTAFYLCASEGTGGYNQPQHFGDGTRLSIL.

This clone was counted a few times. This chain links TRBV10-1 with TRBJ1-2; TRBD1 is a possible D gene (5 bases). The CDR3 is 13 amino acids. V was trimmed by 0 bases and J by 7 bases, leaving 9 bases between them. Germline CDR1 and CDR2: WNHNN and SYGVQD (reference sequence). CDR3 sequence reads: CASSESGGRGYTF. The CDR3 DNA is TGCGCCAGCAGTGAGTCCGGGGGTCGTGGCTACACCTTC.

This clone was counted once. The V gene is TRBV9, the J gene TRBJ1-5; D ambiguous. Trimming took 7 bases from V and 4 from J, leaving 15 bases between them. The germline V gene encodes CDR1 SGDLS and CDR2 YYNGEE. The CDR3 has 14 amino acids. Here the CDR3 DNA reads TGTGCCAGCTCCCTCATGGGTTGGAATCAGCCCCAGCATTTT. The encoded protein is CASSLMGWNQPQHF.

V usage is TRBV28 and J usage is TRBJ2-7; 10 positions agree with TRBD2. Germline lookup yields CDR1 MDHEN and CDR2 SYDVKM. The CDR3 consists of 17 residues. J lost 0 bases, V lost 6 bases, and 11 bases had no gene match. The CDR3 loop is CASRPGLASFFSYEQYF. CDR3 bases: TGTGCCAGCAGGCCGGGACTAGCGAGTTTTTTCTCCTACGAGCAGTACTTC.

This rearrangement joins TRBV2 to TRBJ1-2; D is unresolved. Deletions cut 6 bases from V and 8 bases from J, with 19 bases between. CDR1 is SNHLY, CDR2 FYNNEI, per germline. The CDR3 totals 14 residues. The CDR3 region is CASRQRQDDSGYTF. As DNA, the CDR3 is TGTGCCAGCAGGCAGAGGCAGGATGACTCGGGCTACACCTTC.

The rearrangement joins TRBV20-1 to TRBJ2-7; no definite D call. This CDR3 comprises 11 residues. Germline lookup yields CDR1 DFQATT and CDR2 SNEGSKA (reference sequence). Trimming pared 4 bases from V and 4 bases from J, leaving 8 bases between. The CDR3: CSAKESYEQYF. For the CDR3, the DNA is TGCAGTGCTAAAGAAAGTTACGAGCAGTACTTC.

V and J are TRBV5-1 and TRBJ2-2, with D unresolved. Germline V CDR1 and CDR2: SGHRS, YFSETQ. V dropped 0 bases and J dropped 3 bases, with 9 bases sitting between them. The CDR3 is made up of 15 amino acids. In DNA form, the CDR3 reads TGCGCCAGCAGCTTGGAGGTCTCCTACACCGGGGAGCTGTTTTTT. Translating gives CASSLEVSYTGELFF. The full variable domain, with the rest looked up from reference TRBV5-1 and TRBJ2-2, is KAGVTQTPRYLIKTRGQQVTLSCSPISGHRSVSWYQQTPGQGLQFLFEYFSETQRNKGNFPGRFSGRQFSNSRSEMNVSTLELGDSALYLCASSLEVSYTGELFFGEGSRLTVL.

V is TRBV6-5 and J is TRBJ2-7; D perhaps matches TRBD2 (5 bases). Germline V gives CDR1 MNHEY, CDR2 SVGAGI. The CDR3 contains 12 residues. Trimming removed 10 bases at V and 2 bases at J, with 12 bases between. The CDR3 protein is CATRTGTYEQYF. The CDR3 DNA follows: TGTGCCACCCGGACGGGAACCTACGAGCAGTACTTC.

This clone occurred once. The chain has TRBV7-9 and TRBJ2-5; 10 nucleotides align to TRBD1. The V gene end was trimmed by 4 bases and the J gene end by 5 bases; junction bases not matched to a gene: 7. The germline gives CDR1 SEHNR, CDR2 FQNEAQ (reference sequence). This CDR3 is 15 amino acids long. The DNA for the CDR3 is TGTGCCAGCAGCTGGCCGGGACAGGGGATGGAGACCCAGTACTTC. Its translation is CASSWPGQGMETQYF.

The rearrangement joins TRBV7-3 to TRBJ2-1; a weak D match, TRBD2 (6 bases). CDR3 length: 15 residues. V was shortened by 5 bases and J by 4 bases, with 15 bases between the two germline ends. Germline-derived CDR1 and CDR2 are SGHTA and FQGTGA. CDR3 in DNA: TGTGCCAGCAGCCTCGGCGGAGGGGTATACAATGAGCAGTTCTTC. Translating gives CASSLGGGVYNEQFF.

The rearrangement links TRBV9 to TRBJ1-3; D is possibly TRBD1 (6 bases). This CDR3 has 16 residues. V dropped 0 bases and J dropped 4 bases, with 14 bases sitting between them. Per germline, CDR1 SGDLS and CDR2 YYNGEE. The CDR3 is CASSVDPMTGGNTIYF. The CDR3, as DNA: TGTGCCAGCAGCGTAGACCCCATGACAGGAGGAAACACCATATATTTT.